This T cell receptor (beta chain) was recorded in a study of response to subunit inactivated influenza vaccine. This clonotype has a handful of counts. TCRdb ran MiXCR on the RT-PCR reads and lists one entry per CDR3 protein. The repertoire includes around 570,000 distinct CDR3 sequences, roughly 12% of them detected once, and roughly 11% sits in the top ten. This CDR3 is built from 14 residues. The germline gives CDR1 SEHNR, CDR2 FQNEAQ (reference sequence). Trimming took 5 bases from V and 8 from J, leaving 16 bases between them. The same sample was also studied in work on T cells expressing NK-cell markers. That paper adds: TCR beta cDNA was generated via 5'RACE template switching incorporating UMIs.

This sequence originates from a man in his forties or fifties who received an inactivated influenza vaccine. Sequences were derived from PBMCs from blood, sampled on the day of vaccination. The V and J genes are TRBV7-9 and TRBJ2-1; D might be TRBD2 (6 bases). Here the CDR3 DNA reads TGTGCCAGCAGCGATCTCCGCGGGAACTATGAGCAGTTCTTC. Translation gives CASSDLRGNYEQFF.